Listed here is a single TCR beta chain. Sequenced by immunoSEQ multiplex PCR; TCRdb stores in-frame clones only, minus some. The sample consists of tens of thousands of clones, around 80% of them appearing once. The CDR3 extends over 15 amino acids. V lost 3 bases and J 0 bases, leaving 11 bases between the germline ends. The V gene's germline CDR1 is SGHAT and CDR2 FQNNGV. This specimen belongs to a study of T cell clones after liver transplantation. At the level of the study: In this trial, immunosuppression withdrawal was attempted within 2 years of liver transplant. TCRbeta sequencing after a pre-transplant mixed lymphocyte reaction identified graft-donor-reactive clones, later tracked in post-transplant blood. Samples came pre-transplant, pre-randomization before withdrawal, and post-randomization after withdrawal ended.

This clonotype was sampled from a human patient who received a liver transplant. Some of the T cells might come from the graft donor. The rearrangement uses TRBV11-2 and TRBJ1-1; tentatively, D is TRBD1 (6 bases). The sequences come from CD4+ T cells from blood, collected 12 months after liver transplant. CDR3 in DNA: TGTGCCAGCAGCTTTGTGAGGGGGATGAACACTGAAGCTTTCTTT. Translated, it gives CASSFVRGMNTEAFF. Drawing the rest from reference TRBV11-2 and TRBJ1-1, the complete variable domain is EAGVAQSPRYKIIEKRQSVAFWCNPISGHATLYWYQQILGQGPKLLIQFQNNGVVDDSQLPKDRFSAERLKGVDSTLKIQPAKLEDSAVYLCASSFVRGMNTEAFFGQGTRLTVV.